A single sample gave rise to the 30 T cell receptor beta chains below, sequenced in a study of CD8+ T cells in alopecia areata. Sequencing relied on a cDNA template that was reverse transcribed from extracted RNA. The repertoire was sequenced with immunoSEQ multiplex PCR; TCRdb's copy has only in-frame clones and lacks some. The table records 150,000 to 200,000 clones, 50% to 70% of them present only once. Treatment reported: oral pan-JAK inhibitor, 5-10 mg twice daily. Specimen: CD4+ T cells sorted from blood, collected around week 50, from a patient treated with tofacitinib. Receptors were obtained from a human donor with alopecia areata.

The chain couples TRBV30 to TRBJ2-5; TRBD1 or TRBD2 may be the D gene (5 bases each). This CDR3 is built from 15 residues. The V gene lost 0 bases and the J gene lost 3 bases, with 14 bases spanning the gap. Per germline, CDR1 GTSNPN and CDR2 SVGIG (reference sequence). CDR3 nucleotide sequence: TGTGCCTGGAGTGTAGGGACCTCGGGTAAAGAGACCCAGTACTTC. It translates to CAWSVGTSGKETQYF.

The rearrangement uses TRBV6-1 and TRBJ2-3; no definite D call. V lost 6 bases to trimming and J lost 2 bases, with 6 bases between them. Per germline, CDR1 MNHNS and CDR2 SASEGT. The CDR3 is made up of 12 amino acids. The CDR3: CASSAPTDTQYF. CDR3 coding DNA: TGTGCCAGCAGCGCCCCCACAGATACGCAGTATTTT.

This clone came up a few times. V usage is TRBV5-6 and J usage is TRBJ1-2; D is undetermined. There are 15 residues in the CDR3. V lost 3 bases and J 6 bases, leaving 18 bases between the germline ends. Germline assignment: CDR1 SGHDT and CDR2 YYEEEE. CDR3 bases: TGTGCCAGCAGCTCGCCGGGGAGGGCCGGGAATGGCTACACCTTC. Translation: CASSSPGRAGNGYTF.

This rearrangement joins TRBV5-1 to TRBJ2-1, with 8 bases matching TRBD2. This CDR3 has 15 amino acids. Germline CDR1 reads SGHRS; CDR2 reads YFSETQ. With V trimmed by 4 bases and J by 5 bases, 8 bases remained unmatched. CDR3 in DNA: TGCGCCAGCAGCCCTACTAGCGGAAGCAACAATGAGCAGTTCTTC. Residues: CASSPTSGSNNEQFF.

This clone was recorded only once. The J gene is TRBJ2-4, the V gene TRBV29-1; 7 positions agree with TRBD1. The V gene end was trimmed by 3 bases and the J gene end by 4 bases; junction bases not matched to a gene: 9. Germline CDR1 and CDR2: SQVTM and ANQGSEA. The CDR3 has 15 residues. The CDR3 nucleotides read TGCAGCGTTGAGGTACGGGGACAGACTAAAAACATTCAGTACTTC. It is translated as CSVEVRGQTKNIQYF.

The chain's CDR3 is CASSSGQGNTEAFF. DNA for the CDR3: TGCGCCAGCAGCTCGGGACAGGGGAACACTGAAGCTTTCTTT. V gene TRBV5-1 combines with J gene TRBJ1-1; 9 positions agree with TRBD1. The CDR3 contains 14 residues. Germline CDR1 is SGHRS and CDR2 is YFSETQ. J gave up 1 base and V 3 bases, and 1 base lay outside the gene matches.

The rearrangement links TRBV27 to TRBJ2-7, with D maybe TRBD1 (6 bases). Germline V CDR1 and CDR2: MNHEY, SMNVEV (reference sequence). This CDR3 is 14 amino acids long. Trimming took off 6 bases at V and 3 bases at J, with 15 bases between the two ends. CDR3 nucleotide sequence: TGTGCCAGCAGATATCCAGGGGCCAGCTACGAGCAGTACTTC. It yields the protein CASRYPGASYEQYF.

The chain joins TRBV13 to TRBJ2-2; 9 bases map to TRBD1. This CDR3 has 16 amino acids. Trimming cost V 5 bases and J 5 bases; bases outside gene matches: 9. Germline lookup yields CDR1 PRHDT and CDR2 FYEKMQ (reference sequence). The CDR3 coding sequence is TGTGCCAGCAGCCCCTGGACAGGGGAGCGGACCGGGGAGCTGTTTTTT. This translates into CASSPWTGERTGELFF.

As concerns this clone: At one end the junction does not follow the germline gene, possibly because of a read error. This sequence joins TRBV7-6 and TRBJ1-3; D may be TRBD1 (5 bases). The CDR3 totals 12 residues. Germline loops: CDR1 SGHVS, CDR2 FNYEAQ. The CDR3 is CASSPVDGAWAF. DNA of the CDR3: TGTGCCAGCAGCCCCGTCGATGGGGCCTGGGCTTTT.

The rearrangement links TRBV29-1 to TRBJ2-1; TRBD2 agrees at 9 bases. The ends lost 7 bases at V and 3 bases at J; junction bases unmatched: 7. Germline CDR1 and CDR2: SQVTM and ANQGSEA. CDR3 length: 14 residues. The CDR3 sequence: CSALGTSYYNEQFF. The CDR3, as DNA: TGCAGCGCTCTCGGGACTAGCTACTACAATGAGCAGTTCTTC.

This rearrangement joins TRBV7-2 to TRBJ1-1, with D perhaps TRBD1 (5 bases). The germline CDR1 and CDR2 sequences are SGHTA and FQGNSA. The CDR3 sequence is 13 residues long. The V and J ends lost 5 bases and 1 base respectively, with 8 bases between them. The CDR3 sequence: CASSADRNTEAFF. CDR3 nucleotides: TGTGCCAGCAGCGCCGACAGGAACACTGAAGCTTTCTTT.

The J gene is TRBJ2-3, the V gene TRBV5-1; D is undetermined. The V gene's germline CDR1 is SGHRS and CDR2 YFSETQ. CDR3 length: 17 residues. V was trimmed by 4 bases and J by 1 base, leaving 19 bases between them. The CDR3 DNA follows: TGCGCCAGCAGCGGGGTGGCAGGCCCCGTTGGCACAGATACGCAGTATTTT. Amino acid sequence: CASSGVAGPVGTDTQYF.

This clone appeared a single time. The chain recombines TRBV29-1 with TRBJ2-3, with D possibly TRBD1 on 6 matching bases. Germline CDR1 and CDR2: SQVTM and ANQGSEA. The V gene lost 5 bases and the J gene lost 3 bases, with 15 bases spanning the gap. The CDR3 is 14 residues long. The CDR3 sequence is CSVQEYRATDTQYF. CDR3 in DNA: TGCAGCGTTCAGGAGTACAGGGCGACAGATACGCAGTATTTT.

CDR3 amino acids: CSVKLALYTQYF. DNA for the CDR3: TGCAGCGTTAAACTAGCGCTGTATACGCAGTATTTT. The rearrangement joins TRBV29-1 to TRBJ2-3, with 7 bases fitting TRBD2. Unmatched junction bases numbered 6, after V lost 5 bases and J lost 7 bases. This CDR3 has 12 residues. CDR1 is SQVTM, CDR2 ANQGSEA, per germline.

This chain uses TRBV7-8 with TRBJ2-2, with D possibly being TRBD1 (6 bases). Per germline, CDR1 SGHVS and CDR2 FQNEAQ. Trimming removed 5 bases at V and 5 bases at J, with 9 bases between. The CDR3 is 13 amino acids. The CDR3 region has the DNA TGTGCCAGCAGCGAAGGGGGAACCGGGGAGCTGTTTTTT. It is translated as CASSEGGTGELFF.

This chain links TRBV6-1 with TRBJ2-2; D remains ambiguous. The length of the CDR3 is 14 residues. V was trimmed by 4 bases and J by 1 base, leaving 7 bases between them. CDR1 MNHNS and CDR2 SASEGT come from the germline V gene. Here the CDR3 DNA reads TGTGCCAGCAGTGGTTTGGGGAACACCGGGGAGCTGTTTTTT. Its protein product is CASSGLGNTGELFF.

This clone has a handful of counts. The chain carries TRBV6-5 and TRBJ1-4; D unresolved. Trimming removed 5 bases at V and 3 bases at J, with 13 bases between. Germline V gene sequence: CDR1 MNHEY, CDR2 SVGAGI. This CDR3 has 15 amino acids. CDR3 sequence (DNA): TGTGCCAGCAGTAACCTCGCGGGAGCTAATGAAAAACTGTTTTTT. Residues: CASSNLAGANEKLFF.

The rearrangement joins TRBV5-1 to TRBJ2-6; D ambiguous. The CDR3 length is 15 residues. V was shortened by 2 bases and J by 0 bases, with 6 bases between the two germline ends. Germline loops: CDR1 SGHRS, CDR2 YFSETQ. CDR3 sequence: CASSFWSSGANVLTF. The DNA of the CDR3 is TGCGCCAGCAGCTTTTGGAGCTCTGGGGCCAACGTCCTGACTTTC.

J is TRBJ1-1 and V is TRBV29-1; possibly TRBD1 for D (6 bases). CDR3 size: 13 residues. From germline, CDR1 is SQVTM and CDR2 ANQGSEA. V dropped 7 bases and J dropped 5 bases, with 17 bases sitting between them. The CDR3 coding sequence is TGCAGCGCAGTTCAGGGGCTAGGGACTGAAGCTTTCTTT. It translates to CSAVQGLGTEAFF.

This clone was observed a handful of times. The V and J genes are TRBV10-3 and TRBJ2-7, with no clear D. Trimming removed 3 bases from V and 3 bases from J, with 6 bases in between. CDR3 length: 12 residues. In germline, CDR1 is ENHRY, CDR2 SYGVKD. The CDR3, as DNA: TGTGCCATCAGTGAAACCGACTACGAGCAGTACTTC. This gives the protein CAISETDYEQYF.

The V gene is TRBV2, the J gene TRBJ1-6; D ambiguous. The CDR3 covers 15 residues. V shed 7 bases and J shed 8 bases, with 18 bases lying between them. CDR1 is SNHLY, CDR2 FYNNEI, per germline. CDR3 in amino acids: CASNSYRSRDSPLHF. CDR3 DNA sequence: TGTGCCAGCAACTCATATAGGAGCCGAGATTCACCCCTCCACTTT. Using reference TRBV2 and TRBJ1-6 for the parts outside the CDR3, the full variable domain is EPEVTQTPSHQVTQMGQEVILRCVPISNHLYFYWYRQILGQKVEFLVSFYNNEISEKSEIFDDQFSVERPDGSNFTLKIRSTKLEDSAMYFCASNSYRSRDSPLHFGNGTRLTVT.

This clone appeared a single time. The V call is TRBV30, the J call TRBJ2-4; 8 bases line up with TRBD2. CDR3 length: 12 residues. In germline, CDR1 is GTSNPN, CDR2 SVGIG (reference sequence). With 5 bases clipped from V and 6 bases from J, the junction kept 3 bases outside the gene matches. The CDR3 DNA is TGTGCCTGGGAGGGACTAGGAAACATTCAGTACTTC. This sequence encodes CAWEGLGNIQYF.

V gene TRBV30 combines with J gene TRBJ1-1; 7 bases line up with TRBD1. Trimming cost V 4 bases and J 10 bases; bases outside gene matches: 12. CDR3 length: 13 residues. The germline V gene has CDR1 GTSNPN and CDR2 SVGIG (reference sequence). DNA of the CDR3: TGTGCCTGGACCGGGACAGAGGGAGGTCGAGCTTTCTTT. It translates to CAWTGTEGGRAFF.

V is TRBV20-1 and J is TRBJ2-1; D call uncertain. Trimming removed 2 bases from V and 8 bases from J, with 7 bases in between. In germline, CDR1 is DFQATT, CDR2 SNEGSKA (reference sequence). This CDR3 region has 11 residues. The CDR3 protein is CSARKTDEQFF. CDR3 DNA: TGCAGTGCTAGAAAAACCGATGAGCAGTTCTTC.

The chain employs TRBV19 and TRBJ2-1; 9 bases agree with TRBD1. The germline gives CDR1 LNHDA, CDR2 SQIVND (reference sequence). The trim removed 8 bases at V and 1 base at J, leaving 6 bases unmatched. The length of the CDR3 is 15 residues. CDR3 DNA sequence: TGTGCCAGTTCGGCGGACAGGGGTTCCTACAATGAGCAGTTCTTC. It encodes CASSADRGSYNEQFF. Full variable domain (remainder filled in from reference TRBV19 and TRBJ2-1): DGGITQSPKYLFRKEGQNVTLSCEQNLNHDAMYWYRQDPGQGLRLIYYSQIVNDFQKGDIAEGYSVSREKKESFPLTVTSAQKNPTAFYLCASSADRGSYNEQFFGPGTRLTVL.

The chain joins TRBV5-1 to TRBJ2-3; 9 bases fit TRBD1. Germline V gives CDR1 SGHRS, CDR2 YFSETQ. This CDR3 comprises 15 residues. V lost 4 bases to trimming and J lost 5 bases; unmatched junction nucleotides: 8. CDR3 sequence (DNA): TGCGCCAGCAGCAACCGGGACAGGGTTGGAGATACGCAGTATTTT. It specifies CASSNRDRVGDTQYF.

The chain links TRBV19 to TRBJ2-7; 9 bases line up with TRBD1. Unmatched junction bases numbered 5, after V lost 3 bases and J lost 2 bases. Per the germline V gene, CDR1 is LNHDA and CDR2 is SQIVND (reference sequence). CDR3 length equals 15 residues. CDR3: CASSIGGTGTYEQYF. CDR3 coding DNA: TGTGCCAGTAGTATTGGGGGGACAGGGACCTACGAGCAGTACTTC.

In its sample, this clone was seen a few times. The J gene is TRBJ1-1, the V gene TRBV10-2, with D possibly being TRBD1 (6 bases). Germline values: CDR1 WSHSY, CDR2 SAAADI. CDR3 length: 13 amino acids. V lost 8 bases and J 4 bases, leaving 14 bases between the germline ends. The CDR3 is CASGQPVGTEAFF. CDR3 bases: TGCGCCAGCGGACAGCCCGTCGGCACTGAAGCTTTCTTT.

In regard to this clone: Other DNA sequences in the sample encode the same CDR3. The J gene is TRBJ2-3, the V gene TRBV15; the D is unclear. CDR1 LNHNV and CDR2 YYDKDF come from the germline V gene (reference sequence). V was cut by 0 bases and J by 5 bases, with 6 bases left in between. This CDR3 has 13 residues. The CDR3 region has the DNA TGTGCCACCAGCAGAGATTCGGGAGATACGCAGTATTTT. It codes for CATSRDSGDTQYF.

In its sample, this clone was seen a few times. The rearrangement uses TRBV29-1 and TRBJ1-1; 9 bases are a match to TRBD1. Germline CDR1 SQVTM, CDR2 ANQGSEA. The CDR3 is 14 amino acids. Trimming removed 7 bases from V and 6 bases from J; junction bases left unmatched: 12. Here the CDR3 DNA reads TGCAGCGGCTGGGACAGGGCTTCGGGGGCTGAAGCTTTCTTT. The encoded protein is CSGWDRASGAEAFF.